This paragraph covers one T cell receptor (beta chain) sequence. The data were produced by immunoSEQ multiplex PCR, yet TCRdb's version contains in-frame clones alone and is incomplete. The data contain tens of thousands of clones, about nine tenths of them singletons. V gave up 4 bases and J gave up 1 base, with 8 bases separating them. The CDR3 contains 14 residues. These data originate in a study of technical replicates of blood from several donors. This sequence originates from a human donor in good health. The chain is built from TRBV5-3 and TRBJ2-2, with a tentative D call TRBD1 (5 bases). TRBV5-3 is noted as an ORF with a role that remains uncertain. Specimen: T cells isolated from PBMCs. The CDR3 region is CARSTTGNTGELFF. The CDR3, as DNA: TGTGCCAGAAGCACAACAGGGAACACCGGGGAGCTGTTTTTT.